The 11 T cell receptor beta chains below were found in one sample sequenced in a study of T cells in localized non-small cell lung cancer. Sequencing used immunoSEQ multiplex PCR; TCRdb keeps in-frame clones, though not all of them. The table shows more than 2,000 clones, with 35% occurring only once. The material was lung tumor tissue, obtained before any cancer treatment. These receptors all come from an older female donor with stage I lung adenocarcinoma.

The chain carries TRBV18 and TRBJ2-7; D is unresolved. The CDR3 sequence is 12 residues long. Trimming took off 4 bases at V and 4 bases at J, with 8 bases between the two ends. Looked up from germline, CDR1 is KGHSH and CDR2 is LQKENI. The chain's CDR3 is CASSLLGYEQYF. The DNA for the CDR3 is TGTGCCAGCTCACTTCTAGGTTACGAGCAGTACTTC.

The gene calls are TRBV6-8 and TRBJ2-7; D unclear. The CDR3 is 13 residues long. Trimming stripped 7 bases from V and 0 bases from J, with 10 bases between. The germline V gene has CDR1 MNHGY and CDR2 SAAAGT. This CDR3 is CASTALSSYEQYF. CDR3 DNA sequence: TGTGCCAGCACAGCGCTTAGCTCCTACGAGCAGTACTTC.

This clone occurred a few times. This rearrangement joins TRBV28 to TRBJ2-4, with D possibly being TRBD1 (6 bases). The CDR3 covers 19 residues. Trimming removed 4 bases from V and 0 bases from J, with 22 bases in between. The germline CDR1 and CDR2 sequences are MDHEN and SYDVKM. The chain's CDR3 is CASSSDPGQPLLAKNIQYF. The CDR3 DNA sequence: TGTGCCAGCAGTTCCGACCCCGGACAGCCCCTCCTAGCCAAAAACATTCAGTACTTC.

There are a few counts of this clone. The sample has other DNA sequences that encode this CDR3 too. The chain recombines TRBV19 with TRBJ1-1, with 8 nucleotides matching TRBD1. The CDR3 totals 14 residues. With V trimmed by 3 bases and J by 1 base, 1 base remained unmatched. Germline V lookup: CDR1 LNHDA, CDR2 SQIVND (reference sequence). Here the CDR3 reads CASSIQGANTEAFF. CDR3 coding DNA: TGTGCCAGTAGTATTCAGGGGGCGAACACTGAAGCTTTCTTT.

There are a few counts of this clone. V and J are TRBV11-3 and TRBJ2-3; 7 nucleotides line up with TRBD1. CDR3 length equals 16 residues. V shed 3 bases and J 0 bases; nucleotides not matched to a gene: 6. Looked up from germline, CDR1 is SGHNT and CDR2 is YENEEA. CDR3 region: CASSFSKGASTDTQYF. DNA for the CDR3: TGTGCCAGCAGCTTTAGTAAGGGGGCTAGCACAGATACGCAGTATTTT.

This clone was seen a single time. V usage is TRBV30 and J usage is TRBJ1-2; no firm D call. Trimming took off 1 base at V and 2 bases at J, with 8 bases between the two ends. CDR1 and CDR2 from the germline V gene are GTSNPN and SVGIG (reference sequence). The CDR3 extends over 13 amino acids. CDR3 DNA: TGTGCCTGGAGTGGTCGCATAAACTATGGCTACACCTTC. Translated, it gives CAWSGRINYGYTF.

The chain couples TRBV28 to TRBJ1-2; D not certain. V gave up 8 bases and J gave up 0 bases, with 7 bases separating them. Germline CDR1 is MDHEN and CDR2 is SYDVKM. The CDR3 consists of 12 residues. CDR3 bases: TGTGCCAGCCAGGAAGCTAACTATGGCTACACCTTC. It is translated as CASQEANYGYTF.

This rearrangement joins TRBV6-8 to TRBJ1-2; weak D call: TRBD1 (6 bases). V was clipped by 11 bases and J by 0 bases, with 10 bases between them. CDR3 length: 12 residues. Germline V gives CDR1 MNHGY, CDR2 SAAAGT. The CDR3, as DNA: TGTGCCGCGAGGACAGCTAACTATGGCTACACCTTC. The encoded protein is CAARTANYGYTF.

This clone was seen a handful of times. The chain links TRBV4-1 to TRBJ1-3; D is perhaps TRBD1 (5 bases). This CDR3 spans 15 amino acids. V gave up 4 bases and J gave up 4 bases, with 14 bases separating them. Looked up from germline, CDR1 is MGHRA and CDR2 is YSYEKL. DNA for the CDR3: TGCGCCAGCAGCCTAGACCAGGGTTCCGGAAACACCATATATTTT. Amino acids: CASSLDQGSGNTIYF.

The chain recombines TRBV19 with TRBJ1-1, with D hard to call. The CDR3 length is 15 residues. CDR1 is LNHDA, CDR2 SQIVND, per germline (reference sequence). Trimming left V 1 base short and J 4 bases short, with 13 bases between. The CDR3 DNA follows: TGTGCCAGTAGTATAGTTCTGGGGATGGGCACTGAAGCTTTCTTT. It specifies CASSIVLGMGTEAFF.

The CDR3 spells CASEIGGIQETQYF. The CDR3 DNA sequence: TGTGCCAGCGAGATAGGCGGAATCCAAGAGACCCAGTACTTC. V is TRBV9 and J is TRBJ2-5; no firm D call. The germline V and J ends were trimmed by 7 bases and 1 base, with 14 bases remaining between them. The CDR3 consists of 14 residues. CDR1 is SGDLS and CDR2 is YYNGEE in the germline V gene.